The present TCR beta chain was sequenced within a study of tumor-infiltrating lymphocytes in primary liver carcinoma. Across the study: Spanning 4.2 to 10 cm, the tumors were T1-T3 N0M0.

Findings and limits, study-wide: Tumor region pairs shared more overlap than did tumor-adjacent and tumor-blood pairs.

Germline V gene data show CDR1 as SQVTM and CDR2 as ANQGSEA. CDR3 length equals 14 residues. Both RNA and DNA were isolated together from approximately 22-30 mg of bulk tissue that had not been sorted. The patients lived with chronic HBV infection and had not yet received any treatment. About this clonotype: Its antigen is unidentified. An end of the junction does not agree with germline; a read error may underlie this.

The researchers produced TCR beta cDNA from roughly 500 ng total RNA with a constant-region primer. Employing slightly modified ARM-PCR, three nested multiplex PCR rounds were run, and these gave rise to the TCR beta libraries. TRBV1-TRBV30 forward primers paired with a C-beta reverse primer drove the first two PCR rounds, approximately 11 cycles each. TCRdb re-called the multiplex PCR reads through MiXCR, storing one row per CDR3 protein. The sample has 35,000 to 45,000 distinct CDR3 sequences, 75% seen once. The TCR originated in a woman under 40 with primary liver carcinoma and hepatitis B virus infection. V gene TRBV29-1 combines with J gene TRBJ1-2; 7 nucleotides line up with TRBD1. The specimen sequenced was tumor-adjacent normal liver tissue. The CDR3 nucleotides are TGCAACGTTGTTGTAAGAGGGGGCGTCTATGACTACACCTTC. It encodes CNVVVRGGVYDYTF. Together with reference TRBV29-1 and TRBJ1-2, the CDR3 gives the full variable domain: SAVISQKPSRDICQRGTSLTIQCQVDSQVTMMFWYRQQPGQSLTLIATANQGSEATYESGFVIDKFPISRPNLTFSTLTVSNMSPEDSSIYLCNVVVRGGVYDYTFGSGTRLTVV.